This is a list of T cell receptor beta chains from one sample in a study of blood T cell repertoires in COVID-19. The method was immunoSEQ multiplex PCR; TCRdb's version includes in-frame clones alone and lacks a portion of them. The sample lists 650,000 to 800,000 clones; 90% were seen once. Sequences were obtained from peripheral blood. These receptor sequences come from a young woman with acute or convalescent COVID-19. The CDR3 runs from the conserved cysteine through the conserved F or W. D genes are given only for firm matches. Expanded clones get a size class; other rows say once, few or many, or leave the size out.

TRBD2	TRBJ2-1	TRBV28	-	TGTGCCAGCAGTTTAGCGGGGGGGCAACAGTTCTTC	CASSLAGGQQFF
TRBD1	TRBJ1-1	TRBV7-9	-	TGTGCCAGCAGCCCTTCCGGGACAGGTAACGGAAACACTGAAGCTTTCTTT	CASSPSGTGNGNTEAFF
-	TRBJ1-5	TRBV3-1/TRBV3-2	-	TGTGCCAGCAGCCAAGGCGGCTACGAGGGCAATCAGCCCCAGCATTTT	CASSQGGYEGNQPQHF
-	TRBJ1-2	TRBV6-5	-	TGTGCCAGCAGTTACTCGTACAGGGAGGGCTATGGCTACACCTTC	CASSYSYREGYGYTF
TRBD1	TRBJ2-4	TRBV28	-	TGTGCCAGCAGTTCACAGGGGGTTGCAAACATTCAGTACTTC	CASSSQGVANIQYF
-	TRBJ1-3	TRBV5-5	few	TGTGCCAGCAGCCTGGGAGGGAGGGCTGGAAACACCATATATTTT	CASSLGGRAGNTIYF
TRBD1	TRBJ2-7	TRBV2	-	TGTGCCAGCAGGGTAGTGGAGACAGGGGACTACGAGCAGTACTTC	CASRVVETGDYEQYF
TRBD1	TRBJ1-4	TRBV7-9	-	TGTGCCAGCAGCTTAGGGGACAGGGCTGAAAAACTGTTTTTT	CASSLGDRAEKLFF
-	TRBJ1-2	TRBV9	-	TGTGCCAGCAGCGCCGAGGGTAGGGTTTATTCCTTC	CASSAEGRVYSF
TRBD1	TRBJ1-1	TRBV27	-	TGTGCCAGCAGAGGTTGGGACAGGGTAAAGAACACTGAAGCTTTCTTT	CASRGWDRVKNTEAFF
-	TRBJ1-1	TRBV6-5	-	TGTGCCAGCAGTTACCCCCCCGGGGCTTTCTTT	CASSYPPGAFF
-	TRBJ2-3	TRBV14	-	TGTGCCAGCAGCCCCAGACAGGGAGGAGATACGCAGTATTTT	CASSPRQGGDTQYF
-	TRBJ2-3	TRBV3-1/TRBV3-2	-	TGTGCCAGCAGCCGCGGACTCTACCCCCTCACAGATACGCAGTATTTT	CASSRGLYPLTDTQYF
TRBD1	TRBJ1-1	TRBV6-5	-	TGTGCCAGCACGTACAGGGGTCCGGACACTGAAGCTTTCTTT	CASTYRGPDTEAFF
-	TRBJ1-2	TRBV29-1	-	TGCAGCGTTGAAGAAGGGGACAAAAACTATGGCTACACCTTC	CSVEEGDKNYGYTF
-	TRBJ2-7	TRBV19	-	TGTGCCAGTAGTATCGCTCTAACTCAATTCTACGAGCAGTACTTC	CASSIALTQFYEQYF
-	TRBJ2-2	TRBV6-1	-	TGTGCCAGCAGTGACGACCCCGAGGCCGGGGAGCTGTTTTTT	CASSDDPEAGELFF
TRBD1	TRBJ1-2	TRBV5-1	-	TGCGCCAGCAGCCCAAACGCGGGGACAGTTTATGGCTACACCTTC	CASSPNAGTVYGYTF
-	TRBJ1-1	TRBV7-2	-	TGTGCCAGCAGCACATACATACGGGAAAAAGCTTTCTTT	CASSTYIREKAFF
-	TRBJ1-4	TRBV7-8	few	TGTGCCAGCAGCCCTACCCCCCACAGGGTGGGCGATGAAAAACTGTTTTTT	CASSPTPHRVGDEKLFF
TRBD1	TRBJ1-2	TRBV7-2	-	TGTGCCAGCAGCGGGGACAGGGTGGATGGCTACACCTTC	CASSGDRVDGYTF
-	TRBJ1-2	TRBV5-8	few	TGTGCCAGCAGCTTGGGTCGGGCAGGGGCCCGTGGCTACACCTTC	CASSLGRAGARGYTF
TRBD2	TRBJ2-1	TRBV7-3	few	TGTGCCAGCAGCACGGGACTAGCGGCCTACAATGAGCAGTTCTTC	CASSTGLAAYNEQFF
-	TRBJ1-5	TRBV7-9	few	TGTGCCAGCAGCTCACAGGGTTTGGATCAGCCCCAGCATTTT	CASSSQGLDQPQHF
-	TRBJ2-7	TRBV12-3/TRBV12-4	-	TGTGCCAGCAGTTTTAGGGGATCCTACGAGCAGTACTTC	CASSFRGSYEQYF
-	TRBJ1-1	TRBV12-3/TRBV12-4	-	TGTGCCAGCAGCCACCCGGGCACTGAAGCTTTCTTT	CASSHPGTEAFF
-	TRBJ1-1	TRBV29-1	-	TGCAGCGTTGGACGGGTCCTCCAGCCTGAAGCTTTCTTT	CSVGRVLQPEAFF
-	TRBJ1-6	TRBV7-7	once	TGTGCCAGCAGCTTAGGGCCTAATTCACCCCTCCACTTT	CASSLGPNSPLHF
-	TRBJ1-5	TRBV19	-	TGTGCCAGTAGGTCTTCTCAGGGCAATCAGCCCCAGCATTTT	CASRSSQGNQPQHF
TRBD1	TRBJ1-3	TRBV10-1	once	TGCGCCAGCAGTGAGGGGGGGGGACAGGCCTGTGGAGTCTCTGGAAACACCATATATTTT	CASSEGGGQACGVSGNTIYF
-	TRBJ2-4	TRBV19	-	TGTGCCAGTAGTATTAGGGTGGGGGGCATTCAGTACTTC	CASSIRVGGIQYF
-	TRBJ1-2	TRBV7-8	-	TGTGCCAGCAGCTTAGGGACAGATCTCTATGGCTACACCTTC	CASSLGTDLYGYTF
TRBD1	TRBJ1-1	TRBV2	-	TGTGCCAGCAAGGGGGCGGACACTGAAGCTTTCTTT	CASKGADTEAFF
-	TRBJ1-2	TRBV9	-	TGTGCCAGCAGCGCCGCCGCAGGCATCTATGGCTACACCTTC	CASSAAAGIYGYTF
-	TRBJ1-2	TRBV4-2	-	TGTGCCAGCAGCCATGGGGGGGACTATGGCTACACCTTC	CASSHGGDYGYTF
-	TRBJ1-5	TRBV3-1/TRBV3-2	-	TGTGCCAGCAGCCACGGGGGGGGAGGGCAGCCCCAGCATTTT	CASSHGGGGQPQHF
-	TRBJ1-1	TRBV20-1	once	TGCAGTGCTAGTAGTGCCAGGGGAAGCACTGAAGCTTTCTTT	CSASSARGSTEAFF
TRBD2	TRBJ2-2	TRBV25-1	-	TGTGCCAGCAGCACTAGCGGAGCGAACACCGGGGAGCTGTTTTTT	CASSTSGANTGELFF